This entry describes one TCR beta chain. What this receptor recognizes is not known. No much larger clone is present one base from it, and per-base qualities are unavailable. This entry belongs to a study of T cell repertoires in aging, cancer and after chemotherapy (dated by TCRdb to about 2019). Notes on the research overall: The donors fell into six age groups ranging from 30 or younger to 70 or older, and each group had at least three individuals. The full dataset contained roughly 8.8 million TCR reads. In the hematological group, paired pre- and post-chemotherapy samples were obtained from chronic lymphocytic leukemia patients treated with fludarabine- or bendamustine-based regimens. The cohort comprised 200 to 250 cancer patients, roughly 90 with hematological and fewer than 140 with solid cancers, plus 95 healthy donors as a reference group. The study profiled peripheral blood TCR beta repertoires from healthy donors and cancer patients to examine immunoaging and T cell reconstitution after chemotherapy.

The paper as a whole reports these results and caveats: An increase in median generation probability over the chemotherapy interval was observed in both cancer cohorts, suggesting that the repertoire was reconstituted through rebound thymic output. Compared with age-matched healthy donors, untreated patients with hematological or solid cancers had significantly lower TCR diversity and higher clonality in blood. Declining TCR diversity with age in healthy donors was mainly explained by loss of richness; in cancer patients, loss of evenness also contributed. According to the authors, the repertoire data do not allow conclusions to be drawn about immunological memory after chemotherapy. Lymphoid organ infiltration was present in the hematological cancer patients, and this infiltration may itself impair thymic emigration or the expansion of peripheral T cells.

Genomic DNA extracted from peripheral blood, rather than sorted cells or RNA, was used as the source for amplification of TCR beta rearrangements. Rearranged TRB sequences spanning V, D and J segments were amplified in a multiplex touch-down PCR with a mixed TRB-A/B primer pool. Illumina adapters and sample indices were attached to the amplicons through two consecutive PCR reactions run with Phusion HS II polymerase. Amplicons were gel-purified using the NucleoSpin Gel and PCR Clean-up kit and were subsequently checked with Qubit and an Agilent 2100 Bioanalyzer. The libraries were sequenced on an Illumina MiSeq with 600-cycle, single-indexed, paired-end runs. The source study handled its data this way. MiXCR versions 2.12 and 3.0.5 were used to process the TRB sequences. Each unique CDR3 nucleotide sequence was counted as one clone, and only productive sequences with at least two reads were retained. The repertoire metrics were Shannon diversity, evenness, clonality (defined as one minus evenness), and alpha-parameterized diversity profiles covering alpha 0 to 5. The IGoR algorithm was used to calculate generation probabilities of clones in the paired pre- and post-chemotherapy samples. The public reads were reanalyzed by TCRdb: fastp trimming at Q25, MiXCR alignment, in-frame beta chains only. A single entry per CDR3 protein holds the most common genes and DNA from its merged rows. The V and J calls shown here were made by TCRdb, not taken from the authors' results. This sample comprises roughly 7,500 distinct CDR3 sequences, about 29% of them detected only once. The leading ten clones occupy 7% to 9.5% of the sample.

Based on the germline V gene, the CDR1 and CDR2 sequences are MNHNS and SASEGT. Counted from cysteine to phenylalanine, this CDR3 has 16 amino acids. The CDR3 DNA has 48 bases and is translated from base 1. A distance of 15 bases separates the germline ends of V and J, which lose 6 bases and 0 bases respectively. This TCR derives from a human donor with a blood cancer. The chain uses TRBV6-1 and TRBJ1-5; the D gene cannot be named for sure. Sequenced material: blood. The CDR3 in this case is CASSRKRVNSNQPQHF. The nucleotides read TGTGCCAGCAGCCGTAAAAGGGTGAATAGCAATCAGCCCCAGCATTTT.